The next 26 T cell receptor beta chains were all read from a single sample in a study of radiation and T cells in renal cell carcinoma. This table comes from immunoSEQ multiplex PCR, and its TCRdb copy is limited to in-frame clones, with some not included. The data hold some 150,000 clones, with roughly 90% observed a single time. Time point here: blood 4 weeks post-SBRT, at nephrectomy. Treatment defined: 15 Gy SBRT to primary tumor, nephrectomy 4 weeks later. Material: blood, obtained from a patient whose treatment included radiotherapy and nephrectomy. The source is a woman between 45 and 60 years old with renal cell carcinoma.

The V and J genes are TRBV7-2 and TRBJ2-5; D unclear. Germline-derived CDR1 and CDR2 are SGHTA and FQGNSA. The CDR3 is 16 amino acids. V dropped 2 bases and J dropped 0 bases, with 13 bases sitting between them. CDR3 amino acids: CASSLWVYKNQETQYF. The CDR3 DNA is TGTGCCAGCAGCTTATGGGTCTACAAAAACCAAGAGACCCAGTACTTC.

In nucleotides, the CDR3 is TGTGCCAGCAGCTTAGCCCGAGACAGGGTAGCTGGAAACACCATATATTTT. Encoded protein: CASSLARDRVAGNTIYF. The V and J genes are TRBV7-2 and TRBJ1-3, with 7 bases matching TRBD1. CDR3 length: 17 amino acids. In germline, CDR1 is SGHTA, CDR2 FQGNSA. Unmatched junction bases numbered 7, after V lost 0 bases and J lost 2 bases.

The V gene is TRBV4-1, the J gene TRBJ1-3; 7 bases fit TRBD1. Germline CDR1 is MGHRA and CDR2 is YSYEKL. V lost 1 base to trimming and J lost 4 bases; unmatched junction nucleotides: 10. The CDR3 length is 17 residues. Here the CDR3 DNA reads TGCGCCAGCAGCCAAGCCAGACAGGGAGGATCCGGAAACACCATATATTTT. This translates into CASSQARQGGSGNTIYF.

The CDR3 nucleotides are TGTGCCAGCAGCACGACTAGGACGATCCAAGAGACCCAGTACTTC. Translation: CASSTTRTIQETQYF. This chain uses TRBV7-9 with TRBJ2-5; D is possibly TRBD2 (6 bases). The V end was cut by 5 bases, the J end by 1 base, with 14 bases between. The CDR3 loop spans 15 amino acids. CDR1 is SEHNR, CDR2 FQNEAQ, per germline (reference sequence).

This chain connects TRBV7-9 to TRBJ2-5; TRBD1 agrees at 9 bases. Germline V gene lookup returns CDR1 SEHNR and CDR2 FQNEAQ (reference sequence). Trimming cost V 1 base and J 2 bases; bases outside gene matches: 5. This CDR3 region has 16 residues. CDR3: CASSLVRDRDQETQYF. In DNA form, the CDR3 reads TGTGCCAGCAGCTTAGTCCGGGACAGGGATCAAGAGACCCAGTACTTC.

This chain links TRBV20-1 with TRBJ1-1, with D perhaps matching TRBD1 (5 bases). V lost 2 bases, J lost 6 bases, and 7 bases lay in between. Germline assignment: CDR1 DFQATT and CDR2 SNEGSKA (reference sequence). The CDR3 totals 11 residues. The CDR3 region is CSARRGAEAFF. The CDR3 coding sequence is TGCAGTGCTAGAAGGGGCGCTGAAGCTTTCTTT.

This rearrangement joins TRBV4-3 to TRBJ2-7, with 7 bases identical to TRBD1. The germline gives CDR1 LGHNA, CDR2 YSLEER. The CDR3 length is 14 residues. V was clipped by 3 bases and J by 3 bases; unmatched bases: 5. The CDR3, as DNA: TGCGCCAGCAGCCACCCGGGACAGTTCTACGAGCAGTACTTC. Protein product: CASSHPGQFYEQYF.

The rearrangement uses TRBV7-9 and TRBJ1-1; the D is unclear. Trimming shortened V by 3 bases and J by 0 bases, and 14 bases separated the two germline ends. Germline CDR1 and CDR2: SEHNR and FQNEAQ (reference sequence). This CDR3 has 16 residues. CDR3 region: CASSFGPSDLNTEAFF. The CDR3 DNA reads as TGTGCCAGCAGCTTCGGTCCCTCGGATCTGAACACTGAAGCTTTCTTT.

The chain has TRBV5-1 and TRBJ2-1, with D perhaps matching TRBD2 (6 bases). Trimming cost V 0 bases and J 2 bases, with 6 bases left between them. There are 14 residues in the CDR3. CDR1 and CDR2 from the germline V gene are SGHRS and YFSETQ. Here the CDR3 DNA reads TGCGCCAGCAGCTTGGCGGGGGCCTACAATGAGCAGTTCTTC. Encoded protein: CASSLAGAYNEQFF.

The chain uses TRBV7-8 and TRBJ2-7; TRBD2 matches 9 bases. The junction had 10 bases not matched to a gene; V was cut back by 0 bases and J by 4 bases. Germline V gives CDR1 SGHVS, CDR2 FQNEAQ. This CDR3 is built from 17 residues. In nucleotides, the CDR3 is TGTGCCAGCAGCTTAGCGCATGCGGGAGGGCCTCGGTACGAGCAGTACTTC. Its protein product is CASSLAHAGGPRYEQYF.

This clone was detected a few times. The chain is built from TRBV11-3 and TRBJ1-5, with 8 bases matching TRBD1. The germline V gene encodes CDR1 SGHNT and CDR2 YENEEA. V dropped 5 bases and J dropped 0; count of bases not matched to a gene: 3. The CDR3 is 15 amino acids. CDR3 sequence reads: CASSRTGRSNQPQHF. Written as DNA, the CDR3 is TGTGCCAGCAGCCGGACAGGGCGTAGCAATCAGCCCCAGCATTTT. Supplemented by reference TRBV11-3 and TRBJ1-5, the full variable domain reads EAGVVQSPRYKIIEKKQPVAFWCNPISGHNTLYWYLQNLGQGPELLIRYENEEAVDDSQLPKDRFSAERLKGVDSTLKIQPAELGDSAVYLCASSRTGRSNQPQHFGDGTRLSIL.

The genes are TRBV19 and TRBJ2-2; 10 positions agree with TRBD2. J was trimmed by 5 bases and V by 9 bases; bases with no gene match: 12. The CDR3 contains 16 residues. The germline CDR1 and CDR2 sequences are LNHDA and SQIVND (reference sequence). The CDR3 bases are TGTGCCAGCCTCCCTTCCTATAGCGGGAGGACCGGGGAGCTGTTTTTT. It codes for CASLPSYSGRTGELFF.

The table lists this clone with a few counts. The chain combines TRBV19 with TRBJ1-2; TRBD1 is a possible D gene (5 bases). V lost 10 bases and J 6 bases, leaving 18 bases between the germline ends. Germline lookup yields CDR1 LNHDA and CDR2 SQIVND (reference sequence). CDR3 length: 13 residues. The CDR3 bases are TGTGCCACCACGAGGGGCGTGGGAAATGGCTACACCTTC. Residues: CATTRGVGNGYTF.

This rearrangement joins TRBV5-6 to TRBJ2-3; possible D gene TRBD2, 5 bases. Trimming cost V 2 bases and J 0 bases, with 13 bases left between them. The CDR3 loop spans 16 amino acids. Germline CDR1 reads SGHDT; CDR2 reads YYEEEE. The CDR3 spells CASSLTTDSSTDTQYF. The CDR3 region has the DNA TGTGCCAGCAGCTTAACAACGGACTCTAGCACAGATACGCAGTATTTT.

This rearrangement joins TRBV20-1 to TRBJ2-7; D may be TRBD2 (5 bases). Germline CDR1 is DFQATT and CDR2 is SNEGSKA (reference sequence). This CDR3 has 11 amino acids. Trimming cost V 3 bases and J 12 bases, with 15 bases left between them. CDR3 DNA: TGCAGTGCTAGTCCACGACGGGGTTGGTACTTC. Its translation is CSASPRRGWYF.

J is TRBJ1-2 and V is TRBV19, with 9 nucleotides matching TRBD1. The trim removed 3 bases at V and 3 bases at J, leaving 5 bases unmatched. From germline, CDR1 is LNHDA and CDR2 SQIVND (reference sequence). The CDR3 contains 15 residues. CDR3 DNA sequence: TGTGCCAGTAGTATTACAGGGGGCGAGCACTATGGCTACACCTTC. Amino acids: CASSITGGEHYGYTF.

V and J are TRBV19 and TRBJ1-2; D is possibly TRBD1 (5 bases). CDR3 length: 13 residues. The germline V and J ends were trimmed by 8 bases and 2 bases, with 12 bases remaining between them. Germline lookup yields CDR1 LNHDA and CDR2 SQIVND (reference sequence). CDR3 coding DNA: TGTGCCAGTGGCGGGACGGGGAACTATGGCTACACCTTC. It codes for CASGGTGNYGYTF. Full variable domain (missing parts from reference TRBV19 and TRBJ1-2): DGGITQSPKYLFRKEGQNVTLSCEQNLNHDAMYWYRQDPGQGLRLIYYSQIVNDFQKGDIAEGYSVSREKKESFPLTVTSAQKNPTAFYLCASGGTGNYGYTFGSGTRLTVV.

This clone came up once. CDR3 nucleotide sequence: TGTGCCAGCAGCTTTTCTAGCGGGGTCATCCCCGCCGATGAGCAGTTCTTC. Translating gives CASSFSSGVIPADEQFF. The genes are TRBV7-3 and TRBJ2-1, with TRBD2 matching over 9 bases. CDR3 length equals 17 residues. Trimming took 3 bases from V and 8 from J; bases not matched to a gene: 14. Germline CDR1 SGHTA, CDR2 FQGTGA.

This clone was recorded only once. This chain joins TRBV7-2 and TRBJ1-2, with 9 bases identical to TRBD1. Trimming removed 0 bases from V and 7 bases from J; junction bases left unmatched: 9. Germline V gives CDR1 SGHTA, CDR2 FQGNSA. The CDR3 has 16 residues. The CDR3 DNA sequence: TGTGCCAGCAGCTTAGCAACGGGACAGGGTTTTCGTGGCTACACCTTC. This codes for CASSLATGQGFRGYTF.

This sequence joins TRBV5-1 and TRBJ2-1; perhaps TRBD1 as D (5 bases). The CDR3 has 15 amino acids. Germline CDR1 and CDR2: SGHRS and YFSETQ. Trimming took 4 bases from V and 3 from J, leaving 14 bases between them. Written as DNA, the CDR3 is TGCGCCAGCAGCGAAGTGACAGAGTACTACAATGAGCAGTTCTTC. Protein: CASSEVTEYYNEQFF. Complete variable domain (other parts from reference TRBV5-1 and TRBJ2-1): KAGVTQTPRYLIKTRGQQVTLSCSPISGHRSVSWYQQTPGQGLQFLFEYFSETQRNKGNFPGRFSGRQFSNSRSEMNVSTLELGDSALYLCASSEVTEYYNEQFFGPGTRLTVL.

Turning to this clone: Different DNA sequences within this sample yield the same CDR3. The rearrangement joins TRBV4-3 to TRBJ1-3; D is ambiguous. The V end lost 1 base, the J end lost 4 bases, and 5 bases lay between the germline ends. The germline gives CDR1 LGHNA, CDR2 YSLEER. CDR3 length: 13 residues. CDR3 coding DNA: TGCGCCAGCAGCCAAGGGACGGGAAACACCATATATTTT. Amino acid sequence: CASSQGTGNTIYF.

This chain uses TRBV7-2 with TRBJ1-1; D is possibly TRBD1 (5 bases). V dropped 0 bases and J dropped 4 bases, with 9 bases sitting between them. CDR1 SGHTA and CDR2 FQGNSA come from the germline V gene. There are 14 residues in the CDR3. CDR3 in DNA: TGTGCCAGCAGCTTAGCCTTGGGGGTCACTGAAGCTTTCTTT. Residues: CASSLALGVTEAFF.

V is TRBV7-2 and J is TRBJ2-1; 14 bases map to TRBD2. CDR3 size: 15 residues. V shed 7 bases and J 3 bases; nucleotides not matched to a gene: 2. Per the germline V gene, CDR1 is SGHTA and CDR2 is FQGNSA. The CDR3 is CASTGTSGSYNEQFF. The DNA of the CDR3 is TGTGCCAGCACCGGGACTAGCGGGAGCTACAATGAGCAGTTCTTC.

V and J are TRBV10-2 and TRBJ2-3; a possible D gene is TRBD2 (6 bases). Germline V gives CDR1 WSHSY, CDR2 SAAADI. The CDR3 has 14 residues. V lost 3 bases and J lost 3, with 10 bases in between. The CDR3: CASSDGSMTDTQYF. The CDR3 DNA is TGCGCCAGCAGTGACGGGAGTATGACAGATACGCAGTATTTT.

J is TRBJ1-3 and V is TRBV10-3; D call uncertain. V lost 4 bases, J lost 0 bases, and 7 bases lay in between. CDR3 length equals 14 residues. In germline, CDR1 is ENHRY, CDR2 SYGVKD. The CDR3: CAISADVSGNTIYF. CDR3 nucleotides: TGTGCCATCAGTGCGGACGTCTCTGGAAACACCATATATTTT.

Written as DNA, the CDR3 is TGTGCCATCAGTGCAGGGCCCAGCACAGATACGCAGTATTTT. Encoded protein: CAISAGPSTDTQYF. V is TRBV10-3 and J is TRBJ2-3; TRBD1 might be the D (5 bases). This CDR3 comprises 14 residues. Trimming took off 4 bases at V and 0 bases at J, with 8 bases between the two ends. CDR1 is ENHRY, CDR2 SYGVKD, per germline.